This T cell receptor beta chain was retrieved from a study of monozygotic twins with inflammatory bowel disease. Study-level points and caveats: Especially where disease activity was present, IBD patients had fewer clonotypes in common with others than healthy twins did.

A remark on this clonotype: Its antigen is unknown.

Every TCR library used approximately 3,700 ng of total RNA. TCRdb re-called the 5' RACE reads and gives one entry per CDR3 protein, without DNA. The sample has about 160,000 distinct CDR3 sequences. Germline V gene lookup returns CDR1 LGHDT and CDR2 YNNKEL (reference sequence). This CDR3 has 14 amino acids. The source material was blood. The chain links TRBV3-1 to TRBJ2-3; the TCRdb call, TRBD1, lacks DNA for checking. This clonotype originated in a human donor with ulcerative colitis or Crohn's disease, or a healthy co-twin of an affected twin (not recorded which). Here the CDR3 reads CASSLRTGADTQYF.